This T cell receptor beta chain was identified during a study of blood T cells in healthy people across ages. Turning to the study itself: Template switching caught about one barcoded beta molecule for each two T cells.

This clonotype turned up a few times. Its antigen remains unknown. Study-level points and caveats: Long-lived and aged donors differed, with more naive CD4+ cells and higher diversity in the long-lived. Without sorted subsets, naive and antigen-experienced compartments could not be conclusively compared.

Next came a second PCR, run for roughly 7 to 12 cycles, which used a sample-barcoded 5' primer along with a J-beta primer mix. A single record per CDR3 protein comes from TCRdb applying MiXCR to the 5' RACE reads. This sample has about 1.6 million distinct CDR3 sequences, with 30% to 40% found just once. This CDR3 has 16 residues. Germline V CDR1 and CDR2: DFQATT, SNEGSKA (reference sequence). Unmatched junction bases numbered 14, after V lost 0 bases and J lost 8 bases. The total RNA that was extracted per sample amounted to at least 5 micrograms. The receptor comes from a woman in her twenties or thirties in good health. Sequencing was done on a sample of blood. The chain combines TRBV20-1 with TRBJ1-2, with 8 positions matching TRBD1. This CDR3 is CSARDALRGQSYGYTF. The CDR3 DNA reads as TGCAGTGCTAGAGACGCTCTCAGGGGGCAATCCTACGGCTACACCTTC.